This T cell receptor (beta chain) came from a study of blood T cell repertoires in COVID-19. In the study overall: Both acute and convalescent COVID-19 samples were obtained from the United States, Italy and Spain. Sample material is recorded as cDNA or gDNA derived from T cells, B-cell-depleted T cells, or PBMCs.

In germline, CDR1 is LNHDA, CDR2 SQIVND (reference sequence). Germline trimming cut 4 bases from V and 2 bases from J; bases unmatched to any gene: 4. The CDR3 runs 14 residues. Original data processing: Estimation of nucleated cell counts relied on the amplification of reference gene primers. Only in-frame clones appear in the TCRdb table, and some are missing; sequencing was by immunoSEQ multiplex PCR. For V, J and clone size, that table is used; D and trimming come from the DNA. Here the sample spans approximately 310,000 clones, around nine tenths being singletons. Specimen: peripheral blood. The clonotype comes from a man aged 50-59 years with active or convalescent COVID-19. This rearrangement joins TRBV19 to TRBJ2-5, with 7 bases fitting TRBD1. The CDR3 coding sequence is TGTGCCAGTAGTAGGGACAGAAATCAAGAGACCCAGTACTTC. This codes for CASSRDRNQETQYF.